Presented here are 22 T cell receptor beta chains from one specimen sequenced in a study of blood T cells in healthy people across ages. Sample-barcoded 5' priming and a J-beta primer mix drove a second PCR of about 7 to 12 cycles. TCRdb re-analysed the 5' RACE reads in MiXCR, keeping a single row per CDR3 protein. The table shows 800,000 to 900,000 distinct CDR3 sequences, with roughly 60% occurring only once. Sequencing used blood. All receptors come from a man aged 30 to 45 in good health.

The DNA of the CDR3 is TGCAGCGCCTGGGACAGGATTTCGAACACCGGGGAGCTGTTTTTT. Residues: CSAWDRISNTGELFF. The chain employs TRBV29-1 and TRBJ2-2, with 8 bases matching TRBD1. The J segment lost 0 bases and the V segment lost 7 bases, leaving 7 bases of the junction unmatched. The CDR3 is made up of 15 amino acids. CDR1 SQVTM and CDR2 ANQGSEA come from the germline V gene.

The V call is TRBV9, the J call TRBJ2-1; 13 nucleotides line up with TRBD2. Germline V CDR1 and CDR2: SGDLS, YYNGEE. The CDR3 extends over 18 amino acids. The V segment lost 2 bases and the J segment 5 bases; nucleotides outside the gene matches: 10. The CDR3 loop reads CASSVSQWGTSGDNEQFF. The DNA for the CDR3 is TGTGCCAGCAGCGTCTCTCAGTGGGGGACTAGCGGGGACAATGAGCAGTTCTTC.

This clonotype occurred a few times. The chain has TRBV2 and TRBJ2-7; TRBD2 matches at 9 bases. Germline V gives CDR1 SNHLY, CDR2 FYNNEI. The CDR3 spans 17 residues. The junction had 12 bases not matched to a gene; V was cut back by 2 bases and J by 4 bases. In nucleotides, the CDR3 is TGTGCCAGCAGTGAAAGGGGGGCTAGCGGGGCTTCTTACGAGCAGTACTTC. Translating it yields CASSERGASGASYEQYF. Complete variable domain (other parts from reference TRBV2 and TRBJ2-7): EPEVTQTPSHQVTQMGQEVILRCVPISNHLYFYWYRQILGQKVEFLVSFYNNEISEKSEIFDDQFSVERPDGSNFTLKIRSTKLEDSAMYFCASSERGASGASYEQYFGPGTRLTVT.

The CDR3 DNA is TGTGCCAGCAACTGGGGGACTAGCGGGGTCGGGGTAGGAGAGACCCAGTACTTC. This translates into CASNWGTSGVGVGETQYF. The J gene is TRBJ2-5, the V gene TRBV28; 13 nucleotides line up with TRBD2. The CDR3 has 18 residues. V dropped 7 bases and J dropped 4; count of bases not matched to a gene: 15. Looked up from germline, CDR1 is MDHEN and CDR2 is SYDVKM.

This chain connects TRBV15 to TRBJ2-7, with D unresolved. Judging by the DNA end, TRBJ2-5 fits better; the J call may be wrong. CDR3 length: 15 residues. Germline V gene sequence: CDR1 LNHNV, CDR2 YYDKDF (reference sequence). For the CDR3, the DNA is TGTGCCACCAGCAGGGGAAGCGACTCCCAAGAGACCCAGTACTTC. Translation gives CATSRGSDSQETQYF.

CDR3 sequence (DNA): TGTGCCAGCAGCTTAGCTGTGGGGGGACGGGAAAAACTGTTTTTT. It is translated as CASSLAVGGREKLFF. The chain has TRBV7-2 and TRBJ1-4; D is possibly TRBD1 (5 bases). Trimming took off 0 bases at V and 8 bases at J, with 13 bases between the two ends. The CDR3 is 15 amino acids. Germline CDR1 SGHTA, CDR2 FQGNSA. The whole variable domain, filled in from reference TRBV7-2 and TRBJ1-4, reads GAGVSQSPSNKVTEKGKDVELRCDPISGHTALYWYRQSLGQGLEFLIYFQGNSAPDKSGLPSDRFSAERTGGSVSTLTIQRTQQEDSAVYLCASSLAVGGREKLFFGSGTQLSVL.

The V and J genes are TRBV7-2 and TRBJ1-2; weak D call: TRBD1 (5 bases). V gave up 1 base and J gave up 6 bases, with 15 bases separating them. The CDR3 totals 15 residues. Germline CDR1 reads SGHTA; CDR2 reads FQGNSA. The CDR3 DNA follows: TGTGCCAGCAGCTTAGTGGCGCCAGGGCTGGATGGCTACACCTTC. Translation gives CASSLVAPGLDGYTF. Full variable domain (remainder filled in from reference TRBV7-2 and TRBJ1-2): GAGVSQSPSNKVTEKGKDVELRCDPISGHTALYWYRQSLGQGLEFLIYFQGNSAPDKSGLPSDRFSAERTGGSVSTLTIQRTQQEDSAVYLCASSLVAPGLDGYTFGSGTRLTVV.

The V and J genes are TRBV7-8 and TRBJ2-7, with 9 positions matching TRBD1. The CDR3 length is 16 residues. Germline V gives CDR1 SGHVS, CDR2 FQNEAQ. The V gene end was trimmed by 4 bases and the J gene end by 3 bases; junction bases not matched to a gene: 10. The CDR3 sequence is CASSCLGRGQGYEQYF. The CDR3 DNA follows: TGTGCCAGCAGCTGCCTAGGGAGGGGACAGGGCTACGAGCAGTACTTC. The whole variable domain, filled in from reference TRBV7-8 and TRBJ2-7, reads GAGVSQSPRYKVAKRGQDVALRCDPISGHVSLFWYQQALGQGPEFLTYFQNEAQLDKSGLPSDRFFAERPEGSVSTLKIQRTQQEDSAVYLCASSCLGRGQGYEQYFGPGTRLTVT.

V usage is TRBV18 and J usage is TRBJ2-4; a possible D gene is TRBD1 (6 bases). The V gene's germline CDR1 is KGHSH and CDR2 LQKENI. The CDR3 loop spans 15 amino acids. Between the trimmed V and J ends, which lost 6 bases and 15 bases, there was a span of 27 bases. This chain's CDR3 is CASSKTGTSPYERYF. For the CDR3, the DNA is TGTGCCAGCTCTAAGACCGGGACATCGCCCTACGAGCGGTACTTC.

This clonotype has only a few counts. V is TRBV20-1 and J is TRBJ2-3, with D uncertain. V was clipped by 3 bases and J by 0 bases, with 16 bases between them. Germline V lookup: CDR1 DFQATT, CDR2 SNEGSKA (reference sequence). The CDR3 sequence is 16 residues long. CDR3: CSARPRLYSSTDTQYF. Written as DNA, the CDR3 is TGCAGTGCTAGGCCGCGACTTTATTCTAGCACAGATACGCAGTATTTT.

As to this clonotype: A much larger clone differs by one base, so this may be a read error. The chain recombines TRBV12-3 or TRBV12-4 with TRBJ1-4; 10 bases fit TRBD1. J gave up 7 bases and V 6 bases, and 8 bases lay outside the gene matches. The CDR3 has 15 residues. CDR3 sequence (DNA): TGTGCCAGCAGGACCGACAGGGGGCAGGTTGAAAAACTGTTTTTT. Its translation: CASRTDRGQVEKLFF.

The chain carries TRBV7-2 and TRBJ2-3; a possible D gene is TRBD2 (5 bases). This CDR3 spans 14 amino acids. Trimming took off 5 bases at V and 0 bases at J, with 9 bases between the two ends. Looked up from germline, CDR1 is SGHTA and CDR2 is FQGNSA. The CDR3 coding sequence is TGTGCCAGCAGCCGGGGATCTAGCACAGATACGCAGTATTTT. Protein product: CASSRGSSTDTQYF. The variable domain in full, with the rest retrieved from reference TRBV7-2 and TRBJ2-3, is GAGVSQSPSNKVTEKGKDVELRCDPISGHTALYWYRQSLGQGLEFLIYFQGNSAPDKSGLPSDRFSAERTGGSVSTLTIQRTQQEDSAVYLCASSRGSSTDTQYFGPGTRLTVL.

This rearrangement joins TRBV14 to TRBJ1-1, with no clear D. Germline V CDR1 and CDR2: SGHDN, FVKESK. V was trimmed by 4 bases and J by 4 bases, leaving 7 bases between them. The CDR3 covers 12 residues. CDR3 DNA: TGTGCCAGCAGCCGGTTTGGCACTGAAGCTTTCTTT. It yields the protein CASSRFGTEAFF.

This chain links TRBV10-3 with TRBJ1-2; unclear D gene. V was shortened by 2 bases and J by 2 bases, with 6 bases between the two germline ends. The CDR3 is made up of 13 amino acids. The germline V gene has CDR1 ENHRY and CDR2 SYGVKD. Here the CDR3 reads CAISEGGNYGYTF. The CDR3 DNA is TGTGCCATCAGTGAGGGCGGCAACTATGGCTACACCTTC.

The CDR3 DNA sequence: TGTGCCAGCAGCCCGAGGACAGGTCACACCGGGGAGCTGTTTTTT. This codes for CASSPRTGHTGELFF. The chain couples TRBV7-3 to TRBJ2-2, with TRBD1 identical over 7 bases. V shed 5 bases and J 3 bases; nucleotides not matched to a gene: 6. This CDR3 spans 15 amino acids. CDR1 and CDR2 (germline): SGHTA, FQGTGA.

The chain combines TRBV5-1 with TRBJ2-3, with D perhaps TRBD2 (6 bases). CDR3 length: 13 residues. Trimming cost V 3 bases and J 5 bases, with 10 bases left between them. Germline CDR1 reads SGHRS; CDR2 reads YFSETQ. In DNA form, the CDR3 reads TGCGCCAGCAGCTCGATGGGGGGAGATACGCAGTATTTT. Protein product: CASSSMGGDTQYF.

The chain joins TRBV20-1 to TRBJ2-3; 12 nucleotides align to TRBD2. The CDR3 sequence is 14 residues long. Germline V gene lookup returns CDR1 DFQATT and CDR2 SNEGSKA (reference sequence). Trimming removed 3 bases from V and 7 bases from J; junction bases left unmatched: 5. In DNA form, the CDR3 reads TGCAGTGCTAGCTCTAGCGGGGGGGCGAATACGCAGTATTTT. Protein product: CSASSSGGANTQYF.

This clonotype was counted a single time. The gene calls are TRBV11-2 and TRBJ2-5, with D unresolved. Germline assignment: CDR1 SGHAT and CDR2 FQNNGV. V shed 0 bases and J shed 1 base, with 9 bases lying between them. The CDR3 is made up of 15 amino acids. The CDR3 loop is CASSLDGRIQETQYF. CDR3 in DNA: TGTGCCAGCAGCTTAGATGGGCGTATCCAAGAGACCCAGTACTTC.

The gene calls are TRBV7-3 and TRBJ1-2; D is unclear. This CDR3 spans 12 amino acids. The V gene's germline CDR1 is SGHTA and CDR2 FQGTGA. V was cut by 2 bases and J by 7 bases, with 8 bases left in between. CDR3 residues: CASSLDGVGYTF. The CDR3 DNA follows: TGTGCCAGCAGCTTAGATGGGGTTGGCTACACCTTC.

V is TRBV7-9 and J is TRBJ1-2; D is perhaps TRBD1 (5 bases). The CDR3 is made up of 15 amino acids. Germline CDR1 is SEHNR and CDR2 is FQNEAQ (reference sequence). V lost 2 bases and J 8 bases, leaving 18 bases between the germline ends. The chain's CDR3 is CASSLSPGQTGGYTF. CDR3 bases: TGTGCCAGCAGCTTATCCCCGGGGCAGACGGGCGGCTACACCTTC. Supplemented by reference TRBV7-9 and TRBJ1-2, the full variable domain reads DTGVSQNPRHKITKRGQNVTFRCDPISEHNRLYWYRQTLGQGPEFLTYFQNEAQLEKSRLLSDRFSAERPKGSFSTLEIQRTEQGDSAMYLCASSLSPGQTGGYTFGSGTRLTVV.

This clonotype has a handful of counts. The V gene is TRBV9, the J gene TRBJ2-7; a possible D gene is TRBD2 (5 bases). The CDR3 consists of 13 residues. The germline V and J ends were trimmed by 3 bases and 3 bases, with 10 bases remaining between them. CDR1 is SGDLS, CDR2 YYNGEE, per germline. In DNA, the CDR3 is TGTGCCAGCAGCGGAGTCGGGGTCTACGAGCAGTACTTC. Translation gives CASSGVGVYEQYF.

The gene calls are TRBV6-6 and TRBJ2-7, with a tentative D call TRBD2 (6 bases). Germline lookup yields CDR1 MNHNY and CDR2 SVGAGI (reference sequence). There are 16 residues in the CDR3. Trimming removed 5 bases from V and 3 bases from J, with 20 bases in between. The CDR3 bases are TGTGCCAGCAGTGCCCCTGACGCGGGGATTTTCTACGAGCAGTACTTC. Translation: CASSAPDAGIFYEQYF.